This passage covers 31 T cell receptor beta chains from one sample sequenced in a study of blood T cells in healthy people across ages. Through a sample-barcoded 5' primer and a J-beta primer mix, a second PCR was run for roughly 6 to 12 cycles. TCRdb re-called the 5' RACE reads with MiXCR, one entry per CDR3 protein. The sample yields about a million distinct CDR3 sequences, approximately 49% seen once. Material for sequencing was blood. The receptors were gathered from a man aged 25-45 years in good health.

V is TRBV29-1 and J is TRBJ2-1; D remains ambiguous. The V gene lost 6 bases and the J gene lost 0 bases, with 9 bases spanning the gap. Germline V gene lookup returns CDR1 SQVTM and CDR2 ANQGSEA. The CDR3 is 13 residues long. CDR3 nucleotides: TGCAGCGTCTTAGAGAGCTCCTACAATGAGCAGTTCTTC. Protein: CSVLESSYNEQFF.

The CDR3 nucleotides are TGTGCCAGCAGGTCAGGGGGCGGGAGGACTAATGAAAAACTGTTTTTT. Protein product: CASRSGGGRTNEKLFF. J is TRBJ1-4 and V is TRBV27; 8 bases map to TRBD1. The J segment lost 2 bases and the V segment lost 6 bases, leaving 8 bases of the junction unmatched. The CDR3 is 16 amino acids. The V gene's germline CDR1 is MNHEY and CDR2 SMNVEV (reference sequence).

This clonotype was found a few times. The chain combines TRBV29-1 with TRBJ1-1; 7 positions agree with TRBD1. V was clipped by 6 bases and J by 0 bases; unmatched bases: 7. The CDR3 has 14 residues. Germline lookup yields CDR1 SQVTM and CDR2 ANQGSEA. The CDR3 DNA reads TGCAGCGTGACAGGGTCGGGGATGAACACTGAAGCTTTCTTT. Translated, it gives CSVTGSGMNTEAFF. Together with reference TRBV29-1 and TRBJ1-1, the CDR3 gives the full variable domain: SAVISQKPSRDICQRGTSLTIQCQVDSQVTMMFWYRQQPGQSLTLIATANQGSEATYESGFVIDKFPISRPNLTFSTLTVSNMSPEDSSIYLCSVTGSGMNTEAFFGQGTRLTVV.

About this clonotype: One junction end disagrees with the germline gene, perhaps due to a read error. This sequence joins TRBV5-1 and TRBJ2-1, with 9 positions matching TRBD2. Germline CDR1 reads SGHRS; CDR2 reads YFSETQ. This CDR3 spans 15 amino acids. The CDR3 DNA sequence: TGCGCCAGCAGCGGGGGGACTAGCTCCTACAATGAGCAATTCTTC. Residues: CASSGGTSSYNEQFF. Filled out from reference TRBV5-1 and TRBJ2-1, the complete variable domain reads KAGVTQTPRYLIKTRGQQVTLSCSPISGHRSVSWYQQTPGQGLQFLFEYFSETQRNKGNFPGRFSGRQFSNSRSEMNVSTLELGDSALYLCASSGGTSSYNEQFFGPGTRLTVL.

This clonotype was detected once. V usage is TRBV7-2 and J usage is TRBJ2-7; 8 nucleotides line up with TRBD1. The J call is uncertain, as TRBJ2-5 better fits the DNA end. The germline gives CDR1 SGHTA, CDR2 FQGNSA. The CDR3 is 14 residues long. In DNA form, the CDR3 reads TGTGCCAGCAGCCCTGACAGGGGTTGGGAGACCCAGTACTTC. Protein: CASSPDRGWETQYF.

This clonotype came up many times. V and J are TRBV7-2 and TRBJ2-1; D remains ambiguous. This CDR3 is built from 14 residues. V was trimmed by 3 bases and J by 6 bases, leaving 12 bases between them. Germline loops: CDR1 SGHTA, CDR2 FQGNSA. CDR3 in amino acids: CASSFIIGSNEQFF. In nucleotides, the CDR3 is TGTGCCAGCAGCTTTATCATAGGAAGCAATGAGCAGTTCTTC.

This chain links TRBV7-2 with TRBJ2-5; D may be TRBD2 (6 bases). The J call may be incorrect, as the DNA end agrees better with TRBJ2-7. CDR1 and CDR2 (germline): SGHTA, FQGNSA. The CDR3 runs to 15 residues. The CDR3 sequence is CASSLDPSDVYEQYF. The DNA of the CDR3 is TGTGCCAGCAGCTTAGACCCTAGCGATGTCTACGAGCAGTACTTC.

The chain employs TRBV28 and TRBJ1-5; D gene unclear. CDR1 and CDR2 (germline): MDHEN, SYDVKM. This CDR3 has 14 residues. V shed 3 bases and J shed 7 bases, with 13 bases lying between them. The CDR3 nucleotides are TGTGCCAGCAGTTTGTCTCCGCGGATACAGCCCCAGCATTTT. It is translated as CASSLSPRIQPQHF.

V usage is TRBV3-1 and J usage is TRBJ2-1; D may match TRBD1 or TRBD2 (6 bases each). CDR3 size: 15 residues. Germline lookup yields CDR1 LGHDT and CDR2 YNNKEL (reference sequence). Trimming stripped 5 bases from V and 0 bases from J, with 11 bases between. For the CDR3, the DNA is TGTGCCAGCAGCGCTCGGGGGCCCTCCTACAATGAGCAGTTCTTC. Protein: CASSARGPSYNEQFF.

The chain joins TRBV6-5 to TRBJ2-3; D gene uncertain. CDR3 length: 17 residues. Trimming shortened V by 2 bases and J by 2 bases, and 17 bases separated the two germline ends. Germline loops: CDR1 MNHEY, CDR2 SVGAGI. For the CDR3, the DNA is TGTGCCAGCAGTTACCAGTTAGCATCGATAAACACAGATACGCAGTATTTT. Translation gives CASSYQLASINTDTQYF.

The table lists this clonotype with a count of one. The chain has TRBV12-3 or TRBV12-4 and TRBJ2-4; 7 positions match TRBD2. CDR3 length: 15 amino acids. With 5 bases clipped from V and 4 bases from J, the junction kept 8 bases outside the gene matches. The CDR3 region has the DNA TGTGCCAGCAGTGAATCGGGACTACAAAAAAACATTCAGTACTTC. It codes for CASSESGLQKNIQYF.

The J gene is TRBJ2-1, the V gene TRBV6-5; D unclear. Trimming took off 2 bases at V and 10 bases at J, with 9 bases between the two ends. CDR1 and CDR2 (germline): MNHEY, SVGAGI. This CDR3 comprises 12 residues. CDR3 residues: CASSYARKEQFF. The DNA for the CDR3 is TGTGCCAGCAGTTACGCAAGAAAAGAGCAGTTCTTC.

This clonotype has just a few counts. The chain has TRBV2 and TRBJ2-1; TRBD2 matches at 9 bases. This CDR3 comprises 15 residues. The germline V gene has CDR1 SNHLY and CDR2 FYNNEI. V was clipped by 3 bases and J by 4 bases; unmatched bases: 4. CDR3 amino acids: CASSDKRGAYNEQFF. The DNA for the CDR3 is TGTGCCAGCAGTGATAAGCGGGGGGCGTACAATGAGCAGTTCTTC. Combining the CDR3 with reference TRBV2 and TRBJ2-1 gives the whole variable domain EPEVTQTPSHQVTQMGQEVILRCVPISNHLYFYWYRQILGQKVEFLVSFYNNEISEKSEIFDDQFSVERPDGSNFTLKIRSTKLEDSAMYFCASSDKRGAYNEQFFGPGTRLTVL.

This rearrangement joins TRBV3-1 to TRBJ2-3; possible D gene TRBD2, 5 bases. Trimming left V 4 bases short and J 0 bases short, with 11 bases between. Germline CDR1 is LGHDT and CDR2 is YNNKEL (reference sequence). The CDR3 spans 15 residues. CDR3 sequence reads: CASSLRRPSTDTQYF. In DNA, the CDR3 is TGTGCCAGCAGCCTCCGGAGGCCTAGCACAGATACGCAGTATTTT.

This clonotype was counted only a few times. The CDR3 is CASSDVGNADTQYF. As DNA, the CDR3 is TGTGCCAGCAGTGATGTGGGAAACGCAGATACGCAGTATTTT. This chain uses TRBV25-1 with TRBJ2-3; D is unresolved. The CDR3 extends over 14 amino acids. V shed 3 bases and J shed 4 bases, with 11 bases lying between them. CDR1 MGHDK and CDR2 SYGVNS come from the germline V gene.

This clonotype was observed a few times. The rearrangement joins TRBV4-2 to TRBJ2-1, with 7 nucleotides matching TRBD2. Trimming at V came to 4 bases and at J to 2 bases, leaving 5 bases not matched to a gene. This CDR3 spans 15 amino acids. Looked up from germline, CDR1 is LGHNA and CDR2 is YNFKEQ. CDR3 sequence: CASSPVGGAYNEQFF. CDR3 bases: TGTGCCAGCAGCCCGGTGGGGGGGGCCTACAATGAGCAGTTCTTC.

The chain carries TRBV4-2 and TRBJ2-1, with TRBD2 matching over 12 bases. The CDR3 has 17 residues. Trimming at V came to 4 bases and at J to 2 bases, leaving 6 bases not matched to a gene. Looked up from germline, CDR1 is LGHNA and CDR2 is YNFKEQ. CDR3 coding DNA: TGTGCCAGCAGCCCCGGACTAGCGGGGAGTACCTACAATGAGCAGTTCTTC. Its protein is CASSPGLAGSTYNEQFF.

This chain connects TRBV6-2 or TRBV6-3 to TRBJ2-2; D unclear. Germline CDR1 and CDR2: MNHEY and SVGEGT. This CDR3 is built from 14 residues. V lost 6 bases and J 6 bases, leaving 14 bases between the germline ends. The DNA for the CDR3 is TGTGCCAGCAGCCTACTTCTCATATCCGGGGAGCTGTTTTTT. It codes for CASSLLLISGELFF.

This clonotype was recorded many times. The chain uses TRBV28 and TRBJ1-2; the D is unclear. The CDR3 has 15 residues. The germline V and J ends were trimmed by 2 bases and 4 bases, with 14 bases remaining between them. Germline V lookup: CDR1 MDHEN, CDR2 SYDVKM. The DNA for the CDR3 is TGTGCCAGCAGTTTACCTCAAGGTCTTGGCTATGGCTACACCTTC. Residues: CASSLPQGLGYGYTF.

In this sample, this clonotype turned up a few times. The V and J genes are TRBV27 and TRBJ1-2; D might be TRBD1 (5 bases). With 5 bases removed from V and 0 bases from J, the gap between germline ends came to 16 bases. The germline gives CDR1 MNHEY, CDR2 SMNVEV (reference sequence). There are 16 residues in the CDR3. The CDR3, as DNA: TGTGCCAGCAGTGGGACCAGGGCCCTTACTAACTATGGCTACACCTTC. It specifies CASSGTRALTNYGYTF.

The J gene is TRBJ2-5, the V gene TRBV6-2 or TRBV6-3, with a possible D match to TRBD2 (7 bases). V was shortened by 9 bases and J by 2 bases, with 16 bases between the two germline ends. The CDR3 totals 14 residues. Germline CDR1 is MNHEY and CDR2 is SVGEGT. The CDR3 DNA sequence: TGTGCCAGTGATGACGGGGGGCCTCAAGAGACCCAGTACTTC. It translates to CASDDGGPQETQYF.

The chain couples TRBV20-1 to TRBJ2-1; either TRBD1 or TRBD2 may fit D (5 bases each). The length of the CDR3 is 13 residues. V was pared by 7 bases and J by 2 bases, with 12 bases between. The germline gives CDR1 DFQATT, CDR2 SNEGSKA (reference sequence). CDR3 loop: CSEGPDPYNEQFF. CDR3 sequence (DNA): TGCAGTGAGGGACCCGACCCCTACAATGAGCAGTTCTTC.

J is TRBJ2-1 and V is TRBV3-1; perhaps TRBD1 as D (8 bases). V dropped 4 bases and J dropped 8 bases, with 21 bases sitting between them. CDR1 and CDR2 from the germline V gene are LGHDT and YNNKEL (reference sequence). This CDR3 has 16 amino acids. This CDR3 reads CASSPLARTGRDEQFF. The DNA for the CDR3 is TGTGCCAGCAGCCCGTTGGCGAGGACAGGGAGGGATGAGCAGTTCTTC.

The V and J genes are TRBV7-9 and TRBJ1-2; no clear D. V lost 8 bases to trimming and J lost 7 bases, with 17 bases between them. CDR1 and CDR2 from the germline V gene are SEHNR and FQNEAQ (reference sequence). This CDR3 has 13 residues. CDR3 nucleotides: TGTGCCAGCTCGCAACTTAATTACCTTGGCTACACCTTC. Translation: CASSQLNYLGYTF.

CDR3 region: CASSLPDREAYGYTF. CDR3 nucleotide sequence: TGCGCCAGCAGCCTACCGGACAGGGAGGCCTATGGCTACACCTTC. The J gene is TRBJ1-2, the V gene TRBV5-1; 8 bases line up with TRBD1. The CDR3 runs to 15 residues. The ends lost 4 bases at V and 4 bases at J; junction bases unmatched: 9. CDR1 is SGHRS and CDR2 is YFSETQ in the germline V gene.

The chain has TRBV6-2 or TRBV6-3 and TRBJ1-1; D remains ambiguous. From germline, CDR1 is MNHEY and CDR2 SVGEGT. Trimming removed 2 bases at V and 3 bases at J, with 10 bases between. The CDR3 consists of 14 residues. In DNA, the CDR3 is TGTGCCAGCAGTTACCAGAGACGAGACACTGAAGCTTTCTTT. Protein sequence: CASSYQRRDTEAFF.

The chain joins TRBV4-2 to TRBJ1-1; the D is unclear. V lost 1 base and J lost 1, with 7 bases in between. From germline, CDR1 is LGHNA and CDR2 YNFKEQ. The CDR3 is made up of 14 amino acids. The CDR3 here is CASSQAEGNTEAFF. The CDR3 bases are TGTGCCAGCAGCCAAGCGGAGGGGAACACTGAAGCTTTCTTT.

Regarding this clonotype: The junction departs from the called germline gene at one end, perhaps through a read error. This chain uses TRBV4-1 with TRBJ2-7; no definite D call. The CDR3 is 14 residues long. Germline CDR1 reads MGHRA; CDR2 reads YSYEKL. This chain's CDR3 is CASSREQSSYERYF. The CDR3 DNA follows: TGCGCCAGCAGCAGGGAACAGAGCTCCTACGAGCGGTACTTC.

The CDR3 region has the DNA TGCAGCGTTGGACCGGGAGGAGGTGAAAAACTGTTTTTT. It specifies CSVGPGGGEKLFF. The chain couples TRBV29-1 to TRBJ1-4; D not certain. Germline CDR1 is SQVTM and CDR2 is ANQGSEA. The CDR3 length is 13 residues. The germline V and J ends were trimmed by 4 bases and 7 bases, with 13 bases remaining between them. The full variable domain, its missing parts supplied by reference TRBV29-1 and TRBJ1-4, is SAVISQKPSRDICQRGTSLTIQCQVDSQVTMMFWYRQQPGQSLTLIATANQGSEATYESGFVIDKFPISRPNLTFSTLTVSNMSPEDSSIYLCSVGPGGGEKLFFGSGTQLSVL.

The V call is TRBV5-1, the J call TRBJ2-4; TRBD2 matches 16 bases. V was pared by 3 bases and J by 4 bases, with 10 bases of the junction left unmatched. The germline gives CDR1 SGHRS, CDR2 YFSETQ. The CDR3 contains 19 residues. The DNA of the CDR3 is TGCGCCAGCAGCTCCAACCCGGGACTAGCGGGGGGGGATAAAAACATTCAGTACTTC. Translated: CASSSNPGLAGGDKNIQYF. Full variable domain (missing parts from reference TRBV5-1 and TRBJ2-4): KAGVTQTPRYLIKTRGQQVTLSCSPISGHRSVSWYQQTPGQGLQFLFEYFSETQRNKGNFPGRFSGRQFSNSRSEMNVSTLELGDSALYLCASSSNPGLAGGDKNIQYFGAGTRLSVL.

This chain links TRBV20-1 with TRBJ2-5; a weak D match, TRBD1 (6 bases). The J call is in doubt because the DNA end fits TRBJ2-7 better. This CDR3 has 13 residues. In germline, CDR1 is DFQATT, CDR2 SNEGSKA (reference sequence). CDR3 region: CSARVRGEGEQYF. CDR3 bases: TGCAGTGCTAGAGTCAGGGGCGAAGGCGAGCAGTACTTC.